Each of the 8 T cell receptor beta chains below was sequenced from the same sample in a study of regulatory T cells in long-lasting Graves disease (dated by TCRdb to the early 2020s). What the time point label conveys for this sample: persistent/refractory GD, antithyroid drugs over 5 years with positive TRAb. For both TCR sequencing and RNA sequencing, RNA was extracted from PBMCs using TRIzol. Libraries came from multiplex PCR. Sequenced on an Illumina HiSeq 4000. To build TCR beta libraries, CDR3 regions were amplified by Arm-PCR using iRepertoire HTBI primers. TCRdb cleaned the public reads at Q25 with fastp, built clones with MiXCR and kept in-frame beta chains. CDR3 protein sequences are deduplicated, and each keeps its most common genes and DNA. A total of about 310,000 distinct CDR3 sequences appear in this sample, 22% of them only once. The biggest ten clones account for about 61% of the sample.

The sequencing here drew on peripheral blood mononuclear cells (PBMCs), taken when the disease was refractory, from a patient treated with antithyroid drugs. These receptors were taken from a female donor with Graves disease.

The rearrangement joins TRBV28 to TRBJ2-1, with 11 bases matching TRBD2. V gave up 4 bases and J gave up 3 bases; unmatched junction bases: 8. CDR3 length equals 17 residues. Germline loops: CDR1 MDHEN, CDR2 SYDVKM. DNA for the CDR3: TGTGCCAGCAGTTCGCCAAGGACTAGCGGGTTCTACAATGAGCAGTTCTTC. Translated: CASSSPRTSGFYNEQFF.

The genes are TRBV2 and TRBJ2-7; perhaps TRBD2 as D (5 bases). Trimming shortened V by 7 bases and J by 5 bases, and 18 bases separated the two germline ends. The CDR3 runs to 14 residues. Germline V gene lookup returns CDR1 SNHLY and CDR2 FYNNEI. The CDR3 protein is CASMVSPGADEQYF. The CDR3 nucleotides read TGTGCCAGCATGGTTAGTCCAGGAGCGGACGAGCAGTACTTC.

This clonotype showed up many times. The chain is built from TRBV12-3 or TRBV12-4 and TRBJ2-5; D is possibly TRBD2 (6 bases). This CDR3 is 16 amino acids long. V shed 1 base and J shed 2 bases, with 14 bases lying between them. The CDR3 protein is CASSLDTSHLQETQYF. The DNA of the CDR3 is TGTGCCAGCAGTTTAGACACTAGCCACTTACAAGAGACCCAGTACTTC.

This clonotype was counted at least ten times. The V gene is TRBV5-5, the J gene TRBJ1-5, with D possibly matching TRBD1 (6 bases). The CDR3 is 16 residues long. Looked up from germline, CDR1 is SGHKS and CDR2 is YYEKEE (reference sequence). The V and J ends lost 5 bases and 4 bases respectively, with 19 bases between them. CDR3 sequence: CASSMRGGLSNQPQHF. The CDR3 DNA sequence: TGTGCCAGCAGTATGAGGGGGGGTTTGAGTAATCAGCCCCAGCATTTT.

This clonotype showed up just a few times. This CDR3 reads CASSQRAGESTDTQYF. DNA of the CDR3: TGTGCCAGCAGCCAAAGAGCAGGGGAGTCCACAGATACGCAGTATTTT. The chain uses TRBV4-2 and TRBJ2-3; D perhaps matches TRBD1 (6 bases). Trimming took 2 bases from V and 2 from J, leaving 14 bases between them. The CDR3 consists of 16 residues. In germline, CDR1 is LGHNA, CDR2 YNFKEQ.

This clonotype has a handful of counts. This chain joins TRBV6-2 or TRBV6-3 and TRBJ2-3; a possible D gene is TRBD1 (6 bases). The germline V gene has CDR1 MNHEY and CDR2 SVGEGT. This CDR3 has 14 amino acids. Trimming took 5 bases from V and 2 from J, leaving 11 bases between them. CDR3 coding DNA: TGTGCCAGCAGTGGAAACAGGGCCACAGATACGCAGTATTTT. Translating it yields CASSGNRATDTQYF.

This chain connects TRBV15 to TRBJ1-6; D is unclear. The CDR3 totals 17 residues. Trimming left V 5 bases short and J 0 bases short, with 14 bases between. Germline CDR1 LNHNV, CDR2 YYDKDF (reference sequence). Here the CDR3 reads CATSLRADASYNSPLHF. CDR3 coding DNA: TGTGCCACCAGCCTACGGGCCGATGCCTCCTATAATTCACCCCTCCACTTT.

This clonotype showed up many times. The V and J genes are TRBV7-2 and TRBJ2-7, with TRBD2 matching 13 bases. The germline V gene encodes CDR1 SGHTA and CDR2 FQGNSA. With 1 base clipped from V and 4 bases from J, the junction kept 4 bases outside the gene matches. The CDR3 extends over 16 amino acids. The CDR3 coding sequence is TGTGCCAGCAGCTTAGGACTAGCGGGAGGATTATACGAGCAGTACTTC. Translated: CASSLGLAGGLYEQYF. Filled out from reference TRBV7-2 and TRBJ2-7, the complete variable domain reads GAGVSQSPSNKVTEKGKDVELRCDPISGHTALYWYRQSLGQGLEFLIYFQGNSAPDKSGLPSDRFSAERTGGSVSTLTIQRTQQEDSAVYLCASSLGLAGGLYEQYFGPGTRLTVT.